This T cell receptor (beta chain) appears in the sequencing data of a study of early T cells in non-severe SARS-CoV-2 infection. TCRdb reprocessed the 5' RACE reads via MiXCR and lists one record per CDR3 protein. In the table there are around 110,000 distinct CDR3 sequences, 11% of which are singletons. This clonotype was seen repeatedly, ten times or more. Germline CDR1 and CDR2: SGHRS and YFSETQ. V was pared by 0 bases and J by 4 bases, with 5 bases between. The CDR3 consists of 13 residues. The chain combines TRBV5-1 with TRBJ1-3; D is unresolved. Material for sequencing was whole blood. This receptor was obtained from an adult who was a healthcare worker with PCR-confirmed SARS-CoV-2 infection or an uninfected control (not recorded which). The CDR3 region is CASSLVPGNTIYF. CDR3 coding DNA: TGCGCCAGCAGCTTGGTCCCGGGAAACACCATATATTTT.